This TCR beta chain was observed in a study of CD8+CD57+ T cells in acquired aplastic anemia. Genomic DNA constituted the template upon which TCR beta VDJ and CDR3 profiling was performed. TCRdb itself ran the reads through MiXCR, one entry per CDR3 protein. The repertoire holds about 190,000 distinct CDR3 sequences, 54% seen once, with roughly 15% in the top ten. Germline loops: CDR1 SGDLS, CDR2 YYNGEE. The J segment lost 5 bases and the V segment lost 1 base, leaving 12 bases of the junction unmatched. The CDR3 has 17 amino acids. This clonotype occurred many times. This sequence originates from a human donor in good health, serving as a control. The chain couples TRBV9 to TRBJ2-1; 7 bases line up with TRBD1. Input material: sorted CD4+, CD8+, or CD8+CD57+ T cells (not recorded which) from PBMCs. The CDR3 sequence is CASSVRSDRDRNNEQFF. The DNA for the CDR3 is TGTGCCAGCAGCGTAAGGTCCGATCGGGACAGAAACAATGAGCAGTTCTTC.